What follows are 32 T cell receptor beta chains derived from one specimen sequenced in a study of CD8 T cells in ankylosing spondylitis. TCRdb re-analysed the 5' RACE reads in MiXCR, keeping a single row per CDR3 protein. The sample has 250,000 or so distinct CDR3 sequences; 15% to 20% are singletons. The sequenced sample was blood, either unsorted or a sorted T cell fraction (not recorded which). Source of these receptors: a male donor with ankylosing spondylitis or in good health (not recorded which).

This clonotype is a singleton in its sample. A much larger clone differs by one base, so this may be a read error. The chain links TRBV12-3 or TRBV12-4 to TRBJ2-7, with D tentatively TRBD1 or TRBD2 (5 bases each). The CDR3 length is 15 residues. V lost 3 bases and J lost 5, with 17 bases in between. In DNA, the CDR3 is TGTGCCAGCAGTTTGTTTTCCAGAGGGACGGACGAGCAGTACTTC. It yields the protein CASSLFSRGTDEQYF.

The rearrangement joins TRBV10-3 to TRBJ2-1, with 12 bases aligning to TRBD2. Looked up from germline, CDR1 is ENHRY and CDR2 is SYGVKD. With V trimmed by 7 bases and J by 3 bases, 7 bases remained unmatched. There are 16 residues in the CDR3. CDR3 protein: CAITPSGRGNYNEQFF. The CDR3 nucleotides are TGTGCCATCACCCCTAGCGGGAGGGGGAACTACAATGAGCAGTTCTTC.

The table lists this clonotype with a few counts. This rearrangement joins TRBV4-1 to TRBJ2-7; D remains unclear. Germline V gives CDR1 MGHRA, CDR2 YSYEKL. V shed 0 bases and J shed 0 bases, with 18 bases lying between them. This CDR3 has 18 residues. CDR3 protein: CASSQDSGTYRPSYEQYF. DNA for the CDR3: TGCGCCAGCAGCCAAGATTCCGGTACCTACCGACCCTCCTACGAGCAGTACTTC.

This clonotype was seen a handful of times. This sequence joins TRBV12-3 or TRBV12-4 and TRBJ2-3; D might be TRBD2 (6 bases). Trimming took 4 bases from V and 0 from J, leaving 11 bases between them. The CDR3 extends over 15 amino acids. CDR3 loop: CASSWRGGSTDTQYF. DNA of the CDR3: TGTGCCAGCAGTTGGAGGGGAGGAAGCACAGATACGCAGTATTTT.

This chain connects TRBV3-1 to TRBJ1-1, with no clear D. The CDR3 has 14 residues. V gave up 0 bases and J gave up 4 bases, with 9 bases separating them. Per germline, CDR1 LGHDT and CDR2 YNNKEL (reference sequence). The CDR3 DNA is TGTGCCAGCAGCCAAGAGATTTACGGCACTGAAGCTTTCTTT. Its translation: CASSQEIYGTEAFF. The entire variable domain, with the rest obtained from reference TRBV3-1 and TRBJ1-1, is as follows: DTAVSQTPKYLVTQMGNDKSIKCEQNLGHDTMYWYKQDSKKFLKIMFSYNNKELIINETVPNRFSPKSPDKAHLNLHINSLELGDSAVYFCASSQEIYGTEAFFGQGTRLTVV.

The genes are TRBV29-1 and TRBJ2-7; the D gene is possibly TRBD2 (5 bases). This CDR3 is 13 amino acids long. Germline values: CDR1 SQVTM, CDR2 ANQGSEA. Trimming shortened V by 4 bases and J by 2 bases, and 12 bases separated the two germline ends. The CDR3 protein is CSVAGGAAYEQYF. In nucleotides, the CDR3 is TGCAGCGTTGCAGGAGGAGCGGCCTACGAGCAGTACTTC.

This clonotype was counted a few times. V is TRBV6-2 or TRBV6-3 and J is TRBJ2-2; D gene ambiguous. The germline V gene encodes CDR1 MNHEY and CDR2 SVGEGT. Trimming removed 7 bases at V and 4 bases at J, with 13 bases between. This CDR3 comprises 14 residues. The CDR3 DNA reads as TGTGCCAGCACCTCCACCCCCAGCACCGGGGAGCTGTTTTTT. This encodes CASTSTPSTGELFF.

This clonotype was picked up a small number of times. The rearrangement joins TRBV30 to TRBJ2-5; the match to TRBD1 covers 9 bases. Germline trimming cut 1 base from V and 6 bases from J; bases unmatched to any gene: 6. Germline assignment: CDR1 GTSNPN and CDR2 SVGIG (reference sequence). The CDR3 length is 14 residues. The CDR3 loop is CAWSDEQGAQTQYF. In DNA form, the CDR3 reads TGTGCCTGGAGTGACGAACAGGGGGCGCAGACCCAGTACTTC.

The chain has TRBV4-3 and TRBJ1-4; D call uncertain. Germline CDR1 and CDR2: LGHNA and YSLEER. The CDR3 is 16 amino acids. The V end was cut by 0 bases, the J end by 3 bases, with 11 bases between. The CDR3 is CASSQDREGPNEKLFF. The CDR3 DNA is TGCGCCAGCAGCCAAGATCGAGAGGGTCCTAATGAAAAACTGTTTTTT.

The chain employs TRBV9 and TRBJ2-7; 14 bases are a match to TRBD2. CDR3 length equals 17 residues. From germline, CDR1 is SGDLS and CDR2 YYNGEE. V lost 4 bases, J lost 5 bases, and 11 bases stayed unmatched. DNA of the CDR3: TGTGCCAGCAGCAGAGAGGGACTAGCGGGAGTCAAAGACGAGCAGTACTTC. Translating gives CASSREGLAGVKDEQYF.

This clonotype was counted a few times. The chain is built from TRBV4-3 and TRBJ2-1, with TRBD2 matching 8 bases. The V gene's germline CDR1 is LGHNA and CDR2 YSLEER. The ends lost 2 bases at V and 1 base at J; junction bases unmatched: 4. The CDR3 spans 16 residues. The CDR3 region has the DNA TGCGCCAGCAGCCAATCGCGGGAGGATTCCTACAATGAGCAGTTCTTC. Protein product: CASSQSREDSYNEQFF.

The rearrangement uses TRBV4-1 and TRBJ2-1, with 7 bases matching TRBD2. Trimming cost V 0 bases and J 3 bases; bases outside gene matches: 2. Germline V CDR1 and CDR2: MGHRA, YSYEKL. This CDR3 has 15 amino acids. CDR3 sequence: CASSQDPSGYNEQFF. The CDR3 DNA is TGCGCCAGCAGCCAAGATCCTAGCGGCTACAATGAGCAGTTCTTC.

This clonotype occurred a few times. J is TRBJ2-1 and V is TRBV9, with D possibly being TRBD2 (5 bases). The germline V gene encodes CDR1 SGDLS and CDR2 YYNGEE. The CDR3 sequence is 14 residues long. V lost 4 bases and J 9 bases, leaving 17 bases between the germline ends. CDR3 sequence: CASSSPTSGFEQFF. DNA for the CDR3: TGTGCCAGCAGCTCACCGACGTCGGGGTTTGAGCAGTTCTTC.

The sample holds a few counts of this clonotype. J is TRBJ2-7 and V is TRBV7-9; D gene uncertain. Germline lookup yields CDR1 SEHNR and CDR2 FQNEAQ (reference sequence). The CDR3 length is 14 residues. Deletions cut 4 bases from V and 2 bases from J, with 12 bases between. CDR3 sequence (DNA): TGTGCCAGCAGCTCGTCGGGTTCCCCCTACGAGCAGTACTTC. Protein product: CASSSSGSPYEQYF.

This chain connects TRBV7-8 to TRBJ2-3; the match to TRBD1 covers 7 bases. Germline V CDR1 and CDR2: SGHVS, FQNEAQ. The CDR3 has 16 residues. The V segment lost 5 bases and the J segment 0 bases; nucleotides outside the gene matches: 8. The CDR3 spells CASSPKGAASTDTQYF. CDR3 nucleotides: TGTGCCAGCAGCCCGAAGGGGGCGGCTAGCACAGATACGCAGTATTTT.

Only a few counts were recorded for this clonotype. DNA of the CDR3: TGTGCCACCAGGTCTGGGGCCAACGTCCTGACTTTC. Its protein product is CATRSGANVLTF. V gene TRBV12-3 or TRBV12-4 combines with J gene TRBJ2-6; unclear D gene. The CDR3 loop spans 12 amino acids. V dropped 10 bases and J dropped 1 base, with 5 bases sitting between them.

This clonotype was recorded a few times. The chain recombines TRBV4-3 with TRBJ2-3, with 11 bases matching TRBD2. The CDR3 has 16 amino acids. Unmatched junction bases numbered 6, after V lost 2 bases and J lost 5 bases. CDR1 is LGHNA and CDR2 is YSLEER in the germline V gene. In nucleotides, the CDR3 is TGCGCCAGCAGCCAAAATATAGCGGGAGGGTTAGATACGCAGTATTTT. This sequence encodes CASSQNIAGGLDTQYF.

The gene calls are TRBV6-5 and TRBJ2-2; 8 bases are shared with TRBD2. CDR3 length equals 15 residues. Germline lookup yields CDR1 MNHEY and CDR2 SVGAGI. The V gene end was trimmed by 2 bases and the J gene end by 4 bases; junction bases not matched to a gene: 3. CDR3 in amino acids: CASSYGSGGTGELFF. CDR3 DNA: TGTGCCAGCAGTTACGGCAGCGGGGGCACCGGGGAGCTGTTTTTT.

The CDR3 DNA follows: TGCAGTGCTCCTAGTACCGGAGCGGGACCTAGCACAGATACGCAGTATTTT. It yields the protein CSAPSTGAGPSTDTQYF. The chain joins TRBV20-1 to TRBJ2-3; TRBD2 agrees at 7 bases. The CDR3 covers 17 residues. V dropped 5 bases and J dropped 0; count of bases not matched to a gene: 14. The V gene's germline CDR1 is DFQATT and CDR2 SNEGSKA (reference sequence).

A few counts support this clonotype. The chain employs TRBV11-2 and TRBJ2-1; 7 bases map to TRBD1. The CDR3 length is 15 residues. The germline V gene encodes CDR1 SGHAT and CDR2 FQNNGV. V dropped 4 bases and J dropped 7; count of bases not matched to a gene: 10. DNA of the CDR3: TGTGCCAGCAGCTCGAGGGACAGCCTCGGGAATGAGCAGTTCTTC. Translating gives CASSSRDSLGNEQFF.

V usage is TRBV20-1 and J usage is TRBJ2-7; 7 bases agree with TRBD2. Germline CDR1 reads DFQATT; CDR2 reads SNEGSKA (reference sequence). Trimming took 3 bases from V and 5 from J; bases not matched to a gene: 7. CDR3 length: 13 amino acids. CDR3 region: CSASTLAFNEQYF. Written as DNA, the CDR3 is TGCAGTGCTAGTACACTAGCGTTCAACGAGCAGTACTTC.

The chain combines TRBV29-1 with TRBJ2-7; tentative D call: TRBD2 (5 bases). This CDR3 is 13 amino acids long. V gave up 7 bases and J gave up 6 bases, with 19 bases separating them. The germline V gene has CDR1 SQVTM and CDR2 ANQGSEA. CDR3 sequence reads: CSADVEGSGEQYF. In nucleotides, the CDR3 is TGCAGCGCCGACGTCGAGGGCTCAGGCGAGCAGTACTTC.

The V call is TRBV7-2, the J call TRBJ2-2, with TRBD2 matching over 9 bases. From germline, CDR1 is SGHTA and CDR2 FQGNSA. The CDR3 loop spans 16 amino acids. V lost 4 bases and J lost 7; bases outside the gene matches: 10. CDR3 residues: CASSSRVAGVGGELFF. CDR3 DNA sequence: TGTGCCAGCAGCTCCCGGGTAGCGGGAGTGGGCGGGGAGCTGTTTTTT.

This chain's CDR3 is CASSLGGGWTGELFF. The CDR3 nucleotides read TGCGCCAGCAGCTTGGGCGGAGGATGGACCGGGGAGCTGTTTTTT. The chain employs TRBV5-1 and TRBJ2-2; possibly TRBD2 for D (5 bases). With 0 bases removed from V and 5 bases from J, the gap between germline ends came to 11 bases. CDR3 size: 15 residues. From germline, CDR1 is SGHRS and CDR2 YFSETQ. Variable domain in full (rest from reference TRBV5-1 and TRBJ2-2): KAGVTQTPRYLIKTRGQQVTLSCSPISGHRSVSWYQQTPGQGLQFLFEYFSETQRNKGNFPGRFSGRQFSNSRSEMNVSTLELGDSALYLCASSLGGGWTGELFFGEGSRLTVL.

This clonotype was found a few times. J is TRBJ2-7 and V is TRBV5-1; no firm D call. CDR1 and CDR2 (germline): SGHRS, YFSETQ. The CDR3 consists of 13 residues. V lost 2 bases, J lost 5 bases, and 11 bases lay in between. This CDR3 is CASSFLGSDEQYF. Here the CDR3 DNA reads TGCGCCAGCAGCTTCTTGGGGTCCGACGAGCAGTACTTC.

CDR3 nucleotide sequence: TGTGCCAGCAGCGTAGTTGGTGGGGGTGAGCAGTTCTTC. Encoded protein: CASSVVGGGEQFF. The J gene is TRBJ2-1, the V gene TRBV9, with D perhaps matching TRBD1 or TRBD2 (5 bases each). The CDR3 runs 13 residues. CDR1 and CDR2 from the germline V gene are SGDLS and YYNGEE. V lost 0 bases, J lost 9 bases, and 10 bases lay in between.

This clonotype showed up just a few times. The chain carries TRBV29-1 and TRBJ2-2; 7 bases map to TRBD2. Germline V gene data show CDR1 as SQVTM and CDR2 as ANQGSEA. V was pared by 1 base and J by 2 bases, with 10 bases of the junction left unmatched. The CDR3 extends over 17 amino acids. CDR3 in amino acids: CSVEVVGLADNTGELFF. CDR3 nucleotides: TGCAGCGTTGAAGTAGTAGGTCTAGCGGACAACACCGGGGAGCTGTTTTTT.

In this sample, this clonotype turned up a few times. V gene TRBV29-1 combines with J gene TRBJ1-1; D is perhaps TRBD1 (6 bases). Germline V CDR1 and CDR2: SQVTM, ANQGSEA. This CDR3 comprises 12 residues. V lost 7 bases, J lost 1 base, and 10 bases lay in between. Here the CDR3 reads CSARTENTEAFF. The CDR3 nucleotides are TGCAGCGCCCGGACAGAGAACACTGAAGCTTTCTTT. The whole variable domain, filled in from reference TRBV29-1 and TRBJ1-1, reads SAVISQKPSRDICQRGTSLTIQCQVDSQVTMMFWYRQQPGQSLTLIATANQGSEATYESGFVIDKFPISRPNLTFSTLTVSNMSPEDSSIYLCSARTENTEAFFGQGTRLTVV.

The gene calls are TRBV10-3 and TRBJ1-6, with 8 bases that match TRBD1. The germline CDR1 and CDR2 sequences are ENHRY and SYGVKD. With V trimmed by 3 bases and J by 8 bases, 6 bases remained unmatched. The CDR3 covers 15 residues. The chain's CDR3 is CAISEPGGRDSPLHF. CDR3 DNA: TGTGCCATCAGTGAACCAGGGGGCAGGGATTCACCCCTCCACTTT.

The chain has TRBV9 and TRBJ2-3; 11 bases align to TRBD2. V lost 4 bases to trimming and J lost 2 bases; unmatched junction nucleotides: 9. The CDR3 is made up of 17 amino acids. Germline CDR1 SGDLS, CDR2 YYNGEE. CDR3 residues: CASSLGLAVLPTDTQYF. The CDR3 nucleotides are TGTGCCAGCAGCTTGGGACTAGCGGTGCTTCCCACAGATACGCAGTATTTT.

V and J are TRBV6-1 and TRBJ2-7; 9 bases align to TRBD2. V gave up 6 bases and J gave up 4 bases; unmatched junction bases: 10. Germline V gene data show CDR1 as MNHNS and CDR2 as SASEGT. The CDR3 is 15 residues long. CDR3 sequence reads: CASRTLAGVLYEQYF. DNA for the CDR3: TGTGCCAGCAGAACCTTAGCGGGAGTGTTGTACGAGCAGTACTTC.

The chain carries TRBV29-1 and TRBJ2-1; D unresolved. This CDR3 is 11 amino acids long. The V gene lost 4 bases and the J gene lost 8 bases, with 9 bases spanning the gap. Germline assignment: CDR1 SQVTM and CDR2 ANQGSEA. CDR3 sequence: CSVVNWDEQFF. Written as DNA, the CDR3 is TGCAGCGTTGTGAATTGGGATGAGCAGTTCTTC.